A single TCR beta chain is shown here with its context. Its antigen remains unidentified. The record originates from a study of T cell responses to AZD1222 COVID-19 vaccine. Study outcomes and limitations: Most donors were white British, females outnumbered males, and clonal diversity was possibly underestimated.

Unmatched junction bases numbered 6, after V lost 5 bases and J lost 0 bases. There are 16 residues in the CDR3. The V gene's germline CDR1 is SGHVS and CDR2 FNYEAQ. The repertoire was sequenced with immunoSEQ multiplex PCR; TCRdb's copy has only in-frame clones and lacks some. This sample has around 120,000 clones, with around 88% found just once. The TCR sequence derives from an adult in good health. The chain recombines TRBV7-6 with TRBJ1-5; 8 bases line up with TRBD1. The sample here was peripheral blood, taken on day 0 of MenACWY control vaccination. The CDR3 coding sequence is TGTGCCAGCAGCCCCTTTGGACAGGGTAGCAATCAGCCCCAGCATTTT. It encodes CASSPFGQGSNQPQHF.